Listed here is a single TCR beta chain. Trimming removed 4 bases from V and 4 bases from J, with 16 bases in between. Per the germline V gene, CDR1 is MNHEY and CDR2 is SMNVEV (reference sequence). This CDR3 spans 15 amino acids. The data are from a study of blood T cell repertoires in COVID-19. About the research overall: Acute and convalescent COVID-19 samples came from the United States, Italy and Spain. PBMCs, B-cell-depleted T cells, or T cells were the source of the cDNA or gDNA that made up the material.

Sequencing was performed with immunoSEQ multiplex PCR; in TCRdb, only in-frame clones are kept and a portion is missing. The data contain some 110,000 clones, 90% of them singletons. The V gene is TRBV27, the J gene TRBJ1-1, with TRBD1 as a possible D gene (6 bases). The specimen sequenced was peripheral blood. This receptor was obtained from a human donor with active COVID-19. The donor label of this sample is uncertain. The CDR3, as DNA: TGTGCCAGCAGTTCCCAGAGGGGGTCGGTCACTGAAGCTTTCTTT. Translated: CASSSQRGSVTEAFF.